One sample yielded the 27 T cell receptor beta chains listed below, sequenced in a study of T-cell memory formation after mild COVID-19. TCRdb itself ran the 5' RACE reads through MiXCR, one entry per CDR3 protein. The repertoire includes about 390,000 distinct CDR3 sequences, more than 15% of them detected once, and roughly 21% sits in the top ten. The sequencing input was PBMCs or a T cell subset sorted from them (not recorded which). These receptor sequences come from a young man who had mild COVID-19 (a few samples of this study predate the infection). Cell type and time point are not known.

The chain links TRBV6-4 to TRBJ1-3, with D perhaps TRBD1 (5 bases). V dropped 8 bases and J dropped 0 bases, with 14 bases sitting between them. The CDR3 is 15 amino acids. Germline-derived CDR1 and CDR2 are MRHNA and SNTAGT. The CDR3 sequence is CASCCAGNSGNTIYF. The CDR3 region has the DNA TGTGCCAGCTGCTGCGCAGGGAACTCTGGAAACACCATATATTTT.

A few counts support this clonotype. The chain is built from TRBV4-1 and TRBJ1-3; D uncertain. The CDR3 has 15 residues. The V end was cut by 0 bases, the J end by 2 bases, with 8 bases between. Germline values: CDR1 MGHRA, CDR2 YSYEKL. In nucleotides, the CDR3 is TGCGCCAGCAGCCAAGATCGAGGGACTGGAAACACCATATATTTT. The encoded protein is CASSQDRGTGNTIYF.

This clonotype was observed a few times. The CDR3 loop is CASSVNSNQPQHF. CDR3 coding DNA: TGTGCCAGCAGCGTTAATAGCAATCAGCCCCAGCATTTT. The chain links TRBV7-8 to TRBJ1-5, with D uncertain. The germline V gene encodes CDR1 SGHVS and CDR2 FQNEAQ. Trimming left V 5 bases short and J 0 bases short, with 5 bases between. The CDR3 loop spans 13 amino acids. The entire variable domain, with the rest obtained from reference TRBV7-8 and TRBJ1-5, is as follows: GAGVSQSPRYKVAKRGQDVALRCDPISGHVSLFWYQQALGQGPEFLTYFQNEAQLDKSGLPSDRFFAERPEGSVSTLKIQRTQQEDSAVYLCASSVNSNQPQHFGDGTRLSIL.

This clonotype was observed a few times. V is TRBV5-1 and J is TRBJ2-5; tentative D call: TRBD1 (5 bases). Germline V gene sequence: CDR1 SGHRS, CDR2 YFSETQ. The CDR3 sequence is 13 residues long. V was shortened by 2 bases and J by 5 bases, with 10 bases between the two germline ends. In DNA form, the CDR3 reads TGCGCCAGCAGCTTACTTCCAGGGGAGACCCAGTACTTC. Its protein is CASSLLPGETQYF.

This chain joins TRBV6-2 or TRBV6-3 and TRBJ2-1; 11 bases agree with TRBD2. The CDR3 length is 15 residues. CDR1 is MNHEY, CDR2 SVGEGT, per germline. J was trimmed by 10 bases and V by 1 base; bases with no gene match: 6. Written as DNA, the CDR3 is TGTGCCAGCAGTTACTTGGGTAGCGGGGGGGCCGAGCAGTTCTTC. This encodes CASSYLGSGGAEQFF.

CDR3 nucleotide sequence: TGTGCCAGCAGGCCCGGGACAGCGACCTACGAGCAGTACGTC. This sequence encodes CASRPGTATYEQYV. This sequence joins TRBV28 and TRBJ2-7; 7 positions match TRBD1. CDR1 is MDHEN, CDR2 SYDVKM, per germline. The CDR3 is made up of 14 amino acids. The J segment lost 2 bases and the V segment lost 6 bases, leaving 7 bases of the junction unmatched.

This clonotype showed up just a few times. The chain carries TRBV5-1 and TRBJ2-7; maybe TRBD1 (6 bases). The CDR3 sequence is 14 residues long. Germline CDR1 and CDR2: SGHRS and YFSETQ. V lost 2 bases and J lost 5, with 14 bases in between. The CDR3 spells CASSFVPGENEQYF. Written as DNA, the CDR3 is TGCGCCAGCAGCTTTGTCCCAGGGGAGAACGAGCAGTACTTC. Full variable domain (remainder filled in from reference TRBV5-1 and TRBJ2-7): KAGVTQTPRYLIKTRGQQVTLSCSPISGHRSVSWYQQTPGQGLQFLFEYFSETQRNKGNFPGRFSGRQFSNSRSEMNVSTLELGDSALYLCASSFVPGENEQYFGPGTRLTVT.

CDR3 sequence reads: CATSVGTPETQYF. DNA of the CDR3: TGTGCCACCAGTGTAGGCACTCCAGAGACCCAGTACTTC. The chain recombines TRBV24-1 with TRBJ2-5; D remains ambiguous. The CDR3 covers 13 residues. V lost 5 bases and J lost 4, with 10 bases in between. Germline CDR1 is KGHDR and CDR2 is SFDVKD.

This clonotype was seen repeatedly, ten times or more. The chain combines TRBV5-1 with TRBJ2-5; weak D call: TRBD1 (6 bases). V lost 4 bases and J 5 bases, leaving 21 bases between the germline ends. The CDR3 length is 16 residues. Per the germline V gene, CDR1 is SGHRS and CDR2 is YFSETQ. Written as DNA, the CDR3 is TGCGCCAGCAGCGAGGGATCATCAGGGGTGGCGGAGACCCAGTACTTC. Translated, it gives CASSEGSSGVAETQYF.

This clonotype has a count of ten or more. The V and J genes are TRBV5-1 and TRBJ2-1; 11 positions agree with TRBD2. V was pared by 5 bases and J by 3 bases, with 4 bases of the junction left unmatched. Germline assignment: CDR1 SGHRS and CDR2 YFSETQ. CDR3 size: 15 residues. CDR3 protein: CASRHSGGDYNEQFF. CDR3 nucleotides: TGCGCCAGCAGGCATAGCGGGGGGGACTACAATGAGCAGTTCTTC.

The V and J genes are TRBV29-1 and TRBJ2-1, with D tentatively TRBD2 (6 bases). Germline V gene data show CDR1 as SQVTM and CDR2 as ANQGSEA. The CDR3 extends over 16 amino acids. The germline V and J ends were trimmed by 4 bases and 0 bases, with 16 bases remaining between them. This CDR3 reads CSVVWLGGSSYNEQFF. The CDR3 DNA reads TGCAGCGTTGTTTGGCTGGGGGGTAGCTCCTACAATGAGCAGTTCTTC.

The V gene is TRBV5-1, the J gene TRBJ1-1; weak D call: TRBD1 (5 bases). Deletions cut 5 bases from V and 4 bases from J, with 12 bases between. In germline, CDR1 is SGHRS, CDR2 YFSETQ. This CDR3 region has 13 residues. Written as DNA, the CDR3 is TGCGCCAGCAGGAGGGATCAGGGCACTGAAGCTTTCTTT. As protein: CASRRDQGTEAFF.

This clonotype was counted only a few times. The rearrangement links TRBV7-2 to TRBJ1-1; 7 bases fit TRBD1. Trimming cost V 5 bases and J 2 bases; bases outside gene matches: 5. Germline loops: CDR1 SGHTA, CDR2 FQGNSA. This CDR3 is 14 amino acids long. Here the CDR3 DNA reads TGTGCCAGCAGCGAGACAGGGTTCAACACTGAAGCTTTCTTT. It encodes CASSETGFNTEAFF.

V is TRBV4-1 and J is TRBJ2-5, with 9 bases lining up with TRBD2. There are 16 residues in the CDR3. The trim removed 0 bases at V and 6 bases at J, leaving 8 bases unmatched. The germline V gene has CDR1 MGHRA and CDR2 YSYEKL. The CDR3 sequence: CASSQDGASGIKTQYF. The CDR3 DNA sequence: TGCGCCAGCAGCCAAGATGGCGCTAGCGGGATAAAGACCCAGTACTTC.

This clonotype appeared a few times. This chain joins TRBV6-5 and TRBJ1-6, with 9 bases identical to TRBD1. This CDR3 has 15 amino acids. V lost 5 bases to trimming and J lost 7 bases; unmatched junction nucleotides: 6. Germline CDR1 MNHEY, CDR2 SVGAGI. The CDR3 here is CASSREGQGNSPLHF. The CDR3 nucleotides read TGTGCCAGCAGTCGAGAAGGACAGGGGAATTCACCCCTCCACTTT.

This clonotype was detected only a few times. The chain couples TRBV5-1 to TRBJ2-7; D not certain. Deletions cut 0 bases from V and 3 bases from J, with 13 bases between. CDR1 SGHRS and CDR2 YFSETQ come from the germline V gene. The CDR3 contains 15 residues. The CDR3 protein is CASSLGAADDYEQYF. The CDR3 coding sequence is TGCGCCAGCAGCTTGGGGGCAGCAGACGACTACGAGCAGTACTTC.

The chain joins TRBV5-1 to TRBJ2-1, with unresolved D. Germline V gives CDR1 SGHRS, CDR2 YFSETQ. V dropped 1 base and J dropped 0 bases, with 8 bases sitting between them. This CDR3 spans 15 amino acids. The CDR3, as DNA: TGCGCCAGCAGCTTGCGACCGAGCTCCTACAATGAGCAGTTCTTC. It is translated as CASSLRPSSYNEQFF. The full variable domain, completed using reference TRBV5-1 and TRBJ2-1, is KAGVTQTPRYLIKTRGQQVTLSCSPISGHRSVSWYQQTPGQGLQFLFEYFSETQRNKGNFPGRFSGRQFSNSRSEMNVSTLELGDSALYLCASSLRPSSYNEQFFGPGTRLTVL.

This chain uses TRBV6-5 with TRBJ1-4, with TRBD1 as a possible D gene (5 bases). V was trimmed by 0 bases and J by 7 bases, leaving 15 bases between them. Germline V gives CDR1 MNHEY, CDR2 SVGAGI. The CDR3 length is 16 residues. The DNA for the CDR3 is TGTGCCAGCAGTTACTCGATTATGGGGGGAGGTGAAAAACTGTTTTTT. This translates into CASSYSIMGGGEKLFF.

This chain connects TRBV12-3 or TRBV12-4 to TRBJ2-3, with D hard to call. The length of the CDR3 is 16 residues. V was shortened by 5 bases and J by 2 bases, with 17 bases between the two germline ends. CDR3 amino acids: CASSPRASLNTDTQYF. In DNA, the CDR3 is TGTGCCAGCAGTCCACGAGCGAGTTTAAACACAGATACGCAGTATTTT.

The V and J genes are TRBV7-2 and TRBJ1-1; D unclear. The CDR3 covers 14 residues. V dropped 2 bases and J dropped 10 bases, with 17 bases sitting between them. Looked up from germline, CDR1 is SGHTA and CDR2 is FQGNSA. The DNA of the CDR3 is TGTGCCAGCAGCTTAAGAGATAGGCTCGTCCGAGCTTTCTTT. Residues: CASSLRDRLVRAFF.

This clonotype was observed a few times. An end of the junction does not agree with germline; a read error may underlie this. The chain is built from TRBV19 and TRBJ1-6; D gene unclear. The CDR3 length is 12 residues. Germline-derived CDR1 and CDR2 are LNHDA and SQIVND (reference sequence). DNA of the CDR3: TGTGCCAGTAGAATAGATGGTTCACCCCTCCACTTT. It yields the protein CASRIDGSPLHF.

The chain uses TRBV3-1 and TRBJ1-2; D uncertain. The germline CDR1 and CDR2 sequences are LGHDT and YNNKEL (reference sequence). This CDR3 has 13 amino acids. The V end lost 1 base, the J end lost 6 bases, and 9 bases lay between the germline ends. This chain's CDR3 is CASSQGTFNGYTF. CDR3 bases: TGTGCCAGCAGCCAAGGAACATTTAATGGCTACACCTTC. Together with reference TRBV3-1 and TRBJ1-2, the CDR3 gives the full variable domain: DTAVSQTPKYLVTQMGNDKSIKCEQNLGHDTMYWYKQDSKKFLKIMFSYNNKELIINETVPNRFSPKSPDKAHLNLHINSLELGDSAVYFCASSQGTFNGYTFGSGTRLTVV.

This clonotype was seen more than once but under ten times. This chain uses TRBV5-6 with TRBJ2-7, with 12 bases that match TRBD2. Losses at the gene ends were 4 bases for V and 1 base for J; bases not matched to a gene: 9. The CDR3 runs to 17 residues. The germline CDR1 and CDR2 sequences are SGHDT and YYEEEE. CDR3: CASSTMTSGGYSYEQYF. CDR3 bases: TGTGCCAGCAGCACAATGACTAGCGGGGGCTATTCCTACGAGCAGTACTTC. Full variable domain (rest looked up from reference TRBV5-6 and TRBJ2-7): DAGVTQSPTHLIKTRGQQVTLRCSPKSGHDTVSWYQQALGQGPQFIFQYYEEEERQRGNFPDRFSGHQFPNYSSELNVNALLLGDSALYLCASSTMTSGGYSYEQYFGPGTRLTVT.

This clonotype was recorded a few times. The gene calls are TRBV7-9 and TRBJ2-6, with D tentatively TRBD1 (6 bases). Trimming cost V 5 bases and J 0 bases, with 11 bases left between them. CDR3 length: 16 residues. Germline V lookup: CDR1 SEHNR, CDR2 FQNEAQ (reference sequence). In nucleotides, the CDR3 is TGTGCCAGCAGCCCCCGACAGGACTCTGGGGCCAACGTCCTGACTTTC. It yields the protein CASSPRQDSGANVLTF.

This clonotype was observed a few times. CDR3 DNA: TGTGCCAGCAGTTTAAGGGAATTTGAGACCCAGTACTTC. Translated, it gives CASSLREFETQYF. V usage is TRBV6-5 and J usage is TRBJ2-5, with D unresolved. The CDR3 contains 13 residues. Germline CDR1 reads MNHEY; CDR2 reads SVGAGI. Trimming removed 4 bases from V and 5 bases from J, with 11 bases in between.

This clonotype was detected only a few times. CDR3 sequence (DNA): TGTGCCAGCAGTTTAATGAAGAACACTGAAGCTTTCTTT. This sequence encodes CASSLMKNTEAFF. The chain employs TRBV27 and TRBJ1-1, with D unclear. V dropped 2 bases and J dropped 1 base, with 5 bases sitting between them. The CDR3 is made up of 13 amino acids. The V gene's germline CDR1 is MNHEY and CDR2 SMNVEV (reference sequence).

This clonotype was detected only a few times. This chain connects TRBV12-3 or TRBV12-4 to TRBJ2-1; D remains ambiguous. CDR3 size: 12 residues. Trimming took 4 bases from V and 4 from J, leaving 5 bases between them. CDR3 amino acids: CASSWYYNEQFF. The CDR3 DNA sequence: TGTGCCAGCAGTTGGTATTACAATGAGCAGTTCTTC.